Listed here are 31 T cell receptor beta chains from one sample, sequenced in a study of blood T cell dynamics during melanoma immunotherapy. Sample time point: pre-treatment baseline. The protocol was immunoSEQ multiplex PCR, while the TCRdb copy is restricted to in-frame clones and leaves out a portion. The data show approximately 11,000 clones, less than 85% seen once. The source was blood, collected from a patient treated with checkpoint blockade. Receptors originate from a human donor with melanoma.

This chain uses TRBV4-3 with TRBJ2-4; a possible D gene is TRBD2 (5 bases). Trimming removed 1 base at V and 2 bases at J, with 12 bases between. Germline assignment: CDR1 LGHNA and CDR2 YSLEER. The CDR3 runs 16 residues. CDR3 DNA: TGCGCCAGCAGCCAAGTAGCGAGTACAACCAAAAACATTCAGTACTTC. It translates to CASSQVASTTKNIQYF.

The chain employs TRBV7-9 and TRBJ2-7; 12 positions agree with TRBD1. This CDR3 has 15 residues. V gave up 2 bases and J gave up 7 bases; unmatched junction bases: 6. CDR1 SEHNR and CDR2 FQNEAQ come from the germline V gene (reference sequence). DNA of the CDR3: TGTGCCAGCAGCTTATTGGGACAGGGGGCTGGGGAGCAGTACTTC. It codes for CASSLLGQGAGEQYF.

The chain combines TRBV4-2 with TRBJ2-1; 7 positions agree with TRBD2. V lost 4 bases to trimming and J lost 5 bases; unmatched junction nucleotides: 8. This CDR3 is 15 amino acids long. In germline, CDR1 is LGHNA, CDR2 YNFKEQ. The CDR3 sequence is CASSPGGAGNNEQFF. Written as DNA, the CDR3 is TGTGCCAGCAGCCCCGGGGGAGCGGGGAACAATGAGCAGTTCTTC.

The genes are TRBV27 and TRBJ1-2, with a weak D call TRBD1 (5 bases). In germline, CDR1 is MNHEY, CDR2 SMNVEV (reference sequence). Trimming stripped 2 bases from V and 3 bases from J, with 19 bases between. This CDR3 is 17 amino acids long. The CDR3 spells CASSLAPGTPSDYGYTF. The CDR3 nucleotides read TGTGCCAGCAGTTTAGCCCCCGGGACCCCCTCGGACTATGGCTACACCTTC.

The genes are TRBV7-8 and TRBJ1-5, with 8 bases aligning to TRBD1. The CDR3 is made up of 16 amino acids. J gave up 6 bases and V 5 bases, and 12 bases lay outside the gene matches. Looked up from germline, CDR1 is SGHVS and CDR2 is FQNEAQ. CDR3 region: CASSPAKGQAGQPQHF. CDR3 coding DNA: TGTGCCAGCAGCCCAGCCAAGGGACAGGCCGGTCAGCCCCAGCATTTT. Using reference TRBV7-8 and TRBJ1-5 for the parts outside the CDR3, the full variable domain is GAGVSQSPRYKVAKRGQDVALRCDPISGHVSLFWYQQALGQGPEFLTYFQNEAQLDKSGLPSDRFFAERPEGSVSTLKIQRTQQEDSAVYLCASSPAKGQAGQPQHFGDGTRLSIL.

This chain links TRBV2 with TRBJ2-7; 8 bases line up with TRBD1. This CDR3 is built from 14 residues. Germline V gene lookup returns CDR1 SNHLY and CDR2 FYNNEI. V was pared by 4 bases and J by 4 bases, with 6 bases of the junction left unmatched. Here the CDR3 reads CASSGWTGIYEQYF. For the CDR3, the DNA is TGTGCCAGCAGTGGTTGGACAGGGATTTACGAGCAGTACTTC.

This chain joins TRBV6-5 and TRBJ1-2; D is possibly TRBD1 (6 bases). The CDR3 spans 14 residues. V gave up 5 bases and J gave up 8 bases, with 18 bases separating them. Germline values: CDR1 MNHEY, CDR2 SVGAGI. CDR3 nucleotides: TGTGCCAGCAGTGGGGCCGAGCGCACAGGGGGCTACACCTTC. It translates to CASSGAERTGGYTF.

This clone was detected only once. This sequence joins TRBV10-1 and TRBJ2-1; maybe TRBD2 (6 bases). Germline CDR1 WNHNN, CDR2 SYGVQD (reference sequence). V was trimmed by 3 bases and J by 8 bases, leaving 17 bases between them. This CDR3 has 15 amino acids. The CDR3 sequence is CASSDPGTPPHEQFF. In nucleotides, the CDR3 is TGCGCCAGCAGTGACCCCGGGACTCCTCCCCATGAGCAGTTCTTC.

V gene TRBV18 combines with J gene TRBJ2-1; no reliable D call. This CDR3 comprises 13 residues. The germline V gene has CDR1 KGHSH and CDR2 LQKENI. V lost 4 bases and J lost 6, with 10 bases in between. The CDR3 coding sequence is TGTGCCAGCTCACGCAGCGTCGGCAATGAGCAGTTCTTC. This sequence encodes CASSRSVGNEQFF.

The V and J genes are TRBV7-9 and TRBJ2-1; D unresolved. Germline values: CDR1 SEHNR, CDR2 FQNEAQ (reference sequence). This CDR3 has 12 amino acids. V gave up 2 bases and J gave up 5 bases, with 4 bases separating them. The CDR3: CASSLRDNEQFF. CDR3 coding DNA: TGTGCCAGCAGCTTACGGGACAATGAGCAGTTCTTC.

A word on this clone: Relative to the germline gene, one junction end is altered; a read error may explain this. CDR3 bases: TGTGCCAGCAGCTCGGGACAGGGGGGGAACTCTGGCTACACCTTC. Translating it yields CASSSGQGGNSGYTF. This sequence joins TRBV7-2 and TRBJ1-2, with 11 positions matching TRBD1. The CDR3 runs 15 residues. Germline CDR1 is SGHTA and CDR2 is FQGNSA.

This clone was picked up a small number of times. The V call is TRBV2, the J call TRBJ1-1; unclear D gene. This CDR3 region has 14 residues. Germline loops: CDR1 SNHLY, CDR2 FYNNEI. V lost 0 bases and J lost 0, with 5 bases in between. CDR3 in DNA: TGTGCCAGCAGTGAAGCGCAGATGAACACTGAAGCTTTCTTT. As protein: CASSEAQMNTEAFF.

V is TRBV28 and J is TRBJ1-5; perhaps TRBD1 as D (6 bases). This CDR3 region has 14 residues. Trimming shortened V by 5 bases and J by 9 bases, and 17 bases separated the two germline ends. Looked up from germline, CDR1 is MDHEN and CDR2 is SYDVKM. The CDR3 spells CASSLPRGPGPQHF. In DNA, the CDR3 is TGTGCCAGCAGTCTCCCACGGGGGCCGGGGCCCCAGCATTTT.

The table lists this clone with a few counts. The chain couples TRBV7-8 to TRBJ1-5; D not resolved. V was shortened by 7 bases and J by 2 bases, with 18 bases between the two germline ends. Germline V gives CDR1 SGHVS, CDR2 FQNEAQ. CDR3 length: 16 amino acids. In DNA, the CDR3 is TGTGCCAGCACCCTTAGTTCAGGAACGGGCAATCAGCCCCAGCATTTT. Residues: CASTLSSGTGNQPQHF.

This clone was seen a single time. This rearrangement joins TRBV5-8 to TRBJ1-1; no clear D. V was trimmed by 4 bases and J by 6 bases, leaving 13 bases between them. CDR3 length: 13 residues. CDR1 and CDR2 (germline): SGHTS, YDEGEE. CDR3 DNA: TGTGCCAGCAGCATCTCCAGAGCCTCTGAAGCTTTCTTT. As protein: CASSISRASEAFF.

This chain uses TRBV5-1 with TRBJ2-1; TRBD2 aligns across 10 bases. The CDR3 has 18 residues. V was clipped by 0 bases and J by 2 bases; unmatched bases: 8. Germline V CDR1 and CDR2: SGHRS, YFSETQ. CDR3 DNA: TGCGCCAGCAGCTTGGCGGCTAGCGGGGGTTTCACCTACAATGAGCAGTTCTTC. It specifies CASSLAASGGFTYNEQFF.

The table lists this clone with a count of one. This chain links TRBV5-5 with TRBJ1-1; 7 nucleotides match TRBD1. The V segment lost 4 bases and the J segment 2 bases; nucleotides outside the gene matches: 5. Germline assignment: CDR1 SGHKS and CDR2 YYEKEE (reference sequence). The CDR3 covers 14 residues. CDR3 protein: CASSRGGTNTEAFF. CDR3 nucleotide sequence: TGTGCCAGCAGCCGAGGGGGCACCAACACTGAAGCTTTCTTT. Full variable domain (rest looked up from reference TRBV5-5 and TRBJ1-1): DAGVTQSPTHLIKTRGQQVTLRCSPISGHKSVSWYQQVLGQGPQFIFQYYEKEERGRGNFPDRFSARQFPNYSSELNVNALLLGDSALYLCASSRGGTNTEAFFGQGTRLTVV.

The gene calls are TRBV7-9 and TRBJ2-7; 11 bases are shared with TRBD2. V shed 5 bases, J shed 4 bases, and the junction held 7 bases outside the gene matches. The V gene's germline CDR1 is SEHNR and CDR2 FQNEAQ (reference sequence). The CDR3 has 15 amino acids. The CDR3 coding sequence is TGTGCCAGCAGCATGGGGACTAGCGGCTTTTACGAGCAGTACTTC. Its translation is CASSMGTSGFYEQYF. The full variable domain, its missing parts supplied by reference TRBV7-9 and TRBJ2-7, is DTGVSQNPRHKITKRGQNVTFRCDPISEHNRLYWYRQTLGQGPEFLTYFQNEAQLEKSRLLSDRFSAERPKGSFSTLEIQRTEQGDSAMYLCASSMGTSGFYEQYFGPGTRLTVT.

The gene calls are TRBV4-3 and TRBJ1-5, with D unresolved. The CDR3 runs 13 residues. Between the trimmed V and J ends, which lost 2 bases and 1 base, there was a span of 3 bases. Germline values: CDR1 LGHNA, CDR2 YSLEER. The DNA for the CDR3 is TGCGCCAGCAGCCAATCAAGCAATCAGCCCCAGCATTTT. This translates into CASSQSSNQPQHF.

This chain uses TRBV4-2 with TRBJ2-1, with D perhaps matching TRBD1 (6 bases). This CDR3 has 13 residues. Trimming took 1 base from V and 6 from J, leaving 7 bases between them. From germline, CDR1 is LGHNA and CDR2 YNFKEQ. CDR3 nucleotide sequence: TGTGCCAGCAGCCAAGCCAGGGGCAATGAGCAGTTCTTC. Its protein is CASSQARGNEQFF.

By share of the sample, this clone is large (0.1 to 1%). The chain joins TRBV6-7 to TRBJ2-7, with D perhaps matching TRBD1 (6 bases). TRBV6-7 is an ORF, and what it does is uncertain. V lost 8 bases and J 0 bases, leaving 20 bases between the germline ends. The CDR3 contains 16 residues. This CDR3 reads CASSPYHRDISYEQYV. The CDR3 DNA reads TGTGCCAGCTCTCCCTACCACCGGGACATCTCCTACGAGCAGTACGTC.

The V and J genes are TRBV9 and TRBJ1-6, with 8 positions matching TRBD1. The V and J ends lost 4 bases and 3 bases, in that order; junction bases with no gene match: 9. Germline assignment: CDR1 SGDLS and CDR2 YYNGEE. The CDR3 is 17 residues long. CDR3 amino acids: CASSPHDGTGYNSPLHF. DNA of the CDR3: TGTGCCAGCAGCCCTCACGACGGGACAGGCTATAATTCACCCCTCCACTTT.

CDR3 nucleotide sequence: TGTGCCAGCAGTATACAGGCGCCCCTCGTCGGAAACACCATATATTTT. It encodes CASSIQAPLVGNTIYF. This chain links TRBV28 with TRBJ1-3; D is possibly TRBD1 (5 bases). CDR1 and CDR2 from the germline V gene are MDHEN and SYDVKM. The CDR3 has 16 amino acids. V lost 5 bases to trimming and J lost 4 bases, with 18 bases between them.

The CDR3 region has the DNA TGCAGCGTTGCTAGCGGGAGTGGATACGAGCAGTACTTC. Its protein is CSVASGSGYEQYF. The rearrangement joins TRBV29-1 to TRBJ2-7; 10 bases line up with TRBD2. V shed 4 bases, J shed 4 bases, and the junction held 4 bases outside the gene matches. The CDR3 contains 13 residues. Germline V gives CDR1 SQVTM, CDR2 ANQGSEA.

V and J are TRBV5-1 and TRBJ1-2; a possible D gene is TRBD1 (5 bases). The V gene's germline CDR1 is SGHRS and CDR2 YFSETQ. Trimming took 4 bases from V and 0 from J, leaving 13 bases between them. CDR3 length equals 15 residues. As DNA, the CDR3 is TGCGCCAGCAGCAACCGGGACGGCGCTAACTATGGCTACACCTTC. It specifies CASSNRDGANYGYTF.

This clone was picked up a small number of times. J is TRBJ1-5 and V is TRBV7-9, with D unresolved. The CDR3 is 14 amino acids. From germline, CDR1 is SEHNR and CDR2 FQNEAQ (reference sequence). The V and J ends lost 5 bases and 0 bases respectively, with 8 bases between them. CDR3 bases: TGTGCCAGCAGCCCCGAGTATAGCAATCAGCCCCAGCATTTT. It encodes CASSPEYSNQPQHF.

The chain is built from TRBV6-6 and TRBJ2-7; D may be TRBD1 or TRBD2 (5 bases each). CDR1 is MNHNY and CDR2 is SVGAGI in the germline V gene (reference sequence). This CDR3 is built from 11 residues. CDR3 region: CAGGYPYEQYF. The CDR3 nucleotides are TGTGCTGGGGGATACCCCTACGAGCAGTACTTC.

The J gene is TRBJ1-2, the V gene TRBV20-1; D is unclear. The CDR3 is made up of 11 amino acids. The V end was cut by 2 bases, the J end by 5 bases, with 6 bases between. Per the germline V gene, CDR1 is DFQATT and CDR2 is SNEGSKA (reference sequence). The CDR3 protein is CSARYNYGYTF. The CDR3 region has the DNA TGCAGTGCTAGATACAATTATGGCTACACCTTC.

The chain employs TRBV7-9 and TRBJ1-6; 9 bases are shared with TRBD1. V trimming: 5 bases; J trimming: 8 bases; junction bases outside the gene matches: 7. CDR1 SEHNR and CDR2 FQNEAQ come from the germline V gene (reference sequence). This CDR3 has 15 residues. Here the CDR3 reads CASSTPGQGDSPLHF. CDR3 DNA: TGTGCCAGCAGCACTCCGGGACAGGGAGATTCACCCCTCCACTTT.

This clone has just a few counts. The J gene is TRBJ1-5, the V gene TRBV4-2; D is unresolved. Germline CDR1 LGHNA, CDR2 YNFKEQ. The CDR3 runs 14 residues. V gave up 0 bases and J gave up 4 bases, with 7 bases separating them. This chain's CDR3 is CASSQELNNQPQHF. The DNA for the CDR3 is TGTGCCAGCAGCCAAGAACTGAATAATCAGCCCCAGCATTTT.

This clone was detected only once. V and J are TRBV18 and TRBJ1-1, with D perhaps TRBD1 (5 bases). The V gene lost 0 bases and the J gene lost 7 bases, with 9 bases spanning the gap. This CDR3 has 13 residues. From germline, CDR1 is KGHSH and CDR2 LQKENI. CDR3: CASSPPAQVEAFF. DNA for the CDR3: TGTGCCAGCTCACCACCGGCACAGGTTGAAGCTTTCTTT.